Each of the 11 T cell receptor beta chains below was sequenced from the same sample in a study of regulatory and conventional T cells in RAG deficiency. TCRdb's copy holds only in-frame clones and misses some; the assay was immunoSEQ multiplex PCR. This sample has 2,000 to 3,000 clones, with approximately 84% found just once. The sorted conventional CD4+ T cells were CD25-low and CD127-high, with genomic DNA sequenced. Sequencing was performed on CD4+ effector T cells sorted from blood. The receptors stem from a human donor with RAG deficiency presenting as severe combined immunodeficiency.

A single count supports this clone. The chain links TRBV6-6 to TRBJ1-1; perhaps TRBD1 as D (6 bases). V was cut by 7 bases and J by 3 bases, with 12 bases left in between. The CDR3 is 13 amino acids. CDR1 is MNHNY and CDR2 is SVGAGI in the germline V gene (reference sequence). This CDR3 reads CASKPTGYTEAFF. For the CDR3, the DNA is TGTGCCAGCAAACCGACAGGTTACACTGAAGCTTTCTTT.

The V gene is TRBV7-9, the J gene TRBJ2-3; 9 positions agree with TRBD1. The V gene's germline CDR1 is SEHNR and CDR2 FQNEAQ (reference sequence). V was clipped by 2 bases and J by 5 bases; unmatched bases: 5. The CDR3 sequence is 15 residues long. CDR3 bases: TGTGCCAGCAGCTTAACGGGACAGGGTGTAGATACGCAGTATTTT. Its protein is CASSLTGQGVDTQYF.

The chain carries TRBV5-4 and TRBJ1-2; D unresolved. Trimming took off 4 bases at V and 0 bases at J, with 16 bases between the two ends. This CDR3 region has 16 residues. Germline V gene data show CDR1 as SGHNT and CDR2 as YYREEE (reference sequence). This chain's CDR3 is CASSQEALLANYGYTF. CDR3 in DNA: TGTGCCAGCAGCCAAGAGGCCCTATTAGCTAACTATGGCTACACCTTC.

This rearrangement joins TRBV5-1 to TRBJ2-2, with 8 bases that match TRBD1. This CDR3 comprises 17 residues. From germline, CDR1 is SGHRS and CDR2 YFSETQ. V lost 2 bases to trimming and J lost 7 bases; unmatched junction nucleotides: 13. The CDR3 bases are TGCGCCAGCAGCTTCCCCCGAAGGCAGGGACAGGACGGGGAGCTGTTTTTT. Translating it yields CASSFPRRQGQDGELFF. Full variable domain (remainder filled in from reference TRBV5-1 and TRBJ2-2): KAGVTQTPRYLIKTRGQQVTLSCSPISGHRSVSWYQQTPGQGLQFLFEYFSETQRNKGNFPGRFSGRQFSNSRSEMNVSTLELGDSALYLCASSFPRRQGQDGELFFGEGSRLTVL.

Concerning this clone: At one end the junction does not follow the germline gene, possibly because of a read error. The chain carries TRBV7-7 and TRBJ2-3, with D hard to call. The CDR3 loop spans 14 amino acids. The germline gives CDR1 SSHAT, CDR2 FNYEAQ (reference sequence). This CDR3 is CASSLASETDTQYF. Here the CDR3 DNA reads TGTGCTAGCAGCTTAGCTTCTGAAACGGATACGCAGTATTTT. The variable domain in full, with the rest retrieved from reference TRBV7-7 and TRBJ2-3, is GAGVSQSPRYKVTKRGQDVTLRCDPISSHATLYWYQQALGQGPEFLTYFNYEAQPDKSGLPSDRFSAERPEGSISTLTIQRTEQRDSAMYRCASSLASETDTQYFGPGTRLTVL.

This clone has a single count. This CDR3 is CAISESSTDTQYF. The CDR3 DNA sequence: TGTGCCATCAGTGAGTCTAGCACAGATACGCAGTATTTT. The chain employs TRBV10-3 and TRBJ2-3; D is unresolved. This CDR3 comprises 13 residues. Germline CDR1 and CDR2: ENHRY and SYGVKD. V lost 0 bases, J lost 0 bases, and 1 base lay in between.

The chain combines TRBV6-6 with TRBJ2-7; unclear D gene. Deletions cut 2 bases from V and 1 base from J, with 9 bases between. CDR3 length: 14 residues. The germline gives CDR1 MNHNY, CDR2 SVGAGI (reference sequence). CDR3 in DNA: TGTGCCAGCAGTTACGCCAGTGAATCCTACGAGCAGTACTTC. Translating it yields CASSYASESYEQYF.

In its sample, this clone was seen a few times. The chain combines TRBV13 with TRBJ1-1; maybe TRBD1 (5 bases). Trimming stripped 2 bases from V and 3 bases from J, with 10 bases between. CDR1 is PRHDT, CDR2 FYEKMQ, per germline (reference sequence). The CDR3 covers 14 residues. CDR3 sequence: CASSLWRGYTEAFF. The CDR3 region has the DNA TGTGCCAGCAGCTTATGGCGGGGGTACACTGAAGCTTTCTTT.

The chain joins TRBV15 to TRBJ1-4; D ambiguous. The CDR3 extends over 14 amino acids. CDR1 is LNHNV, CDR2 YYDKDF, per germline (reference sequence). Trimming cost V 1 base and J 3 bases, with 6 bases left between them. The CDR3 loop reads CATSRGRANEKLFF. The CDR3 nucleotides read TGTGCCACCAGCAGAGGGAGGGCTAATGAAAAACTGTTTTTT.

CDR3 DNA sequence: TGTGCCAGCAGTTTATGGGACAGGGAGACCCAGTACTTC. Protein: CASSLWDRETQYF. This chain uses TRBV28 with TRBJ2-5; 7 bases fit TRBD1. There are 13 residues in the CDR3. Germline CDR1 is MDHEN and CDR2 is SYDVKM. J gave up 5 bases and V 0 bases, and 0 bases lay outside the gene matches.

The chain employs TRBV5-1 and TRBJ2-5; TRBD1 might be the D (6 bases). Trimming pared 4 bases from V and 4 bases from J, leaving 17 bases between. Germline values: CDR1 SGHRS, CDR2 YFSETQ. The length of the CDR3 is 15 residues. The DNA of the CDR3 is TGCGCCAGCAGCCTTTTTTACACAGGGCTAGAGACCCAGTACTTC. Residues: CASSLFYTGLETQYF.